The sequence of this T cell receptor beta chain was determined in a study of blood T cell dynamics during melanoma immunotherapy. Time point noted: pre-treatment baseline. The CDR3 sequence is 13 residues long. Trimming shortened V by 5 bases and J by 8 bases, and 13 bases separated the two germline ends. Germline V gene sequence: CDR1 SEHNR, CDR2 FQNEAQ (reference sequence). Repertoires were generated with immunoSEQ multiplex PCR, while TCRdb's copy carries only in-frame clones and drops some. This sample carries approximately 3,300 clones, roughly 90% of them seen once, and the ten largest clones take just over 0.5%.

This rearrangement joins TRBV7-9 to TRBJ2-1; possible D gene TRBD1, 5 bases. The clonotype comes from a human donor with melanoma. This sample comprised effector memory CD8+ T cells from blood, obtained from a patient treated with checkpoint blockade. The chain's CDR3 is CASSTGRWDEQFF. The CDR3 DNA sequence: TGTGCCAGCAGCACAGGAAGATGGGATGAGCAGTTCTTC.